Listed here are 21 T cell receptor beta chains from one sample, sequenced in a study of vaccination and CD4 T cells after COVID-19. For these TCRs, the target antigens are not known. Treatment meaning: approximately nine-day PBMC culture with coronavirus spike peptide pools or control peptides (ViraFEST assay). The Oncomine TCR Beta short-read assay was applied to DNA of cultured CD4+ T cells. TCRdb redid the calling of the PCR reads with MiXCR, one entry per CDR3 protein. The data hold under 25,000 distinct CDR3 sequences, with around 43% observed a single time. Sequencing was carried out using CD4+ T cells from blood, cultured in vitro. These receptors were collected from a human donor who had recovered from COVID-19.

The gene calls are TRBV6-1 and TRBJ1-2; 10 bases line up with TRBD1. V dropped 11 bases and J dropped 8; count of bases not matched to a gene: 8. This CDR3 has 12 amino acids. Germline values: CDR1 MNHNS, CDR2 SASEGT. CDR3 protein: CAARTGGSGYTF. CDR3 nucleotide sequence: TGTGCCGCCCGGACAGGGGGAAGCGGCTACACCTTC.

CDR3 residues: CASSLNRAANTGELFF. The CDR3, as DNA: TGTGCCAGCAGCCTCAACCGGGCAGCGAACACCGGGGAGCTGTTTTTT. V gene TRBV7-3 combines with J gene TRBJ2-2; D is uncertain. The V gene's germline CDR1 is SGHTA and CDR2 FQGTGA. This CDR3 comprises 16 residues. The V end lost 5 bases, the J end lost 0 bases, and 13 bases lay between the germline ends.

This clonotype turned up a few times. This sequence joins TRBV28 and TRBJ2-5; no firm D call. CDR3 length: 15 residues. The germline gives CDR1 MDHEN, CDR2 SYDVKM. Trimming shortened V by 3 bases and J by 2 bases, and 13 bases separated the two germline ends. This CDR3 reads CASSFRSGAQETQYF. The CDR3 nucleotides are TGTGCCAGCAGTTTTAGGTCCGGTGCACAAGAGACCCAGTACTTC.

This clonotype was observed a handful of times. The chain has TRBV2 and TRBJ1-6; D gene ambiguous. Germline values: CDR1 SNHLY, CDR2 FYNNEI. The V and J ends lost 0 bases and 8 bases respectively, with 11 bases between them. The CDR3 is made up of 15 amino acids. The CDR3 here is CASSEATGQHSPLHF. CDR3 DNA sequence: TGTGCCAGCAGTGAAGCCACCGGGCAGCATTCACCCCTCCACTTT.

This clonotype is deemed medium-sized. V gene TRBV27 combines with J gene TRBJ2-3, with TRBD2 identical over 12 bases. Germline V gene sequence: CDR1 MNHEY, CDR2 SMNVEV (reference sequence). V was clipped by 3 bases and J by 0 bases; unmatched bases: 4. The CDR3 runs to 17 residues. This chain's CDR3 is CASSFLGLAGSTDTQYF. The CDR3 DNA reads TGTGCCAGCAGTTTCCTTGGACTAGCGGGGAGCACAGATACGCAGTATTTT.

This chain connects TRBV9 to TRBJ1-2, with D maybe TRBD1 (5 bases). Trimming removed 0 bases at V and 8 bases at J, with 14 bases between. This CDR3 spans 14 amino acids. CDR1 and CDR2 (germline): SGDLS, YYNGEE. In DNA form, the CDR3 reads TGTGCCAGCAGCGTAGATCAAGGGGCTAAAGGCTACACCTTC. It is translated as CASSVDQGAKGYTF. Complete variable domain (other parts from reference TRBV9 and TRBJ1-2): DSGVTQTPKHLITATGQRVTLRCSPRSGDLSVYWYQQSLDQGLQFLIQYYNGEERAKGNILERFSAQQFPDLHSELNLSSLELGDSALYFCASSVDQGAKGYTFGSGTRLTVV.

CDR3 in DNA: TGTGCCAGCAGCCCAAAGTGGGGACAGGGGACCACAGATACGCAGTATTTT. Amino acid sequence: CASSPKWGQGTTDTQYF. This chain uses TRBV9 with TRBJ2-3; 10 bases align to TRBD1. V was pared by 4 bases and J by 2 bases, with 10 bases of the junction left unmatched. This CDR3 has 17 amino acids. The germline CDR1 and CDR2 sequences are SGDLS and YYNGEE.

The chain couples TRBV11-2 to TRBJ2-2; no clear D gene. V lost 5 bases, J lost 4 bases, and 11 bases lay in between. The CDR3 consists of 14 residues. Germline V lookup: CDR1 SGHAT, CDR2 FQNNGV. The CDR3 DNA follows: TGTGCCAGCAGCCCGTCACAGATCACCGGGGAGCTGTTTTTT. Amino acid sequence: CASSPSQITGELFF.

V and J are TRBV10-3 and TRBJ2-1, with D possibly TRBD1 on 5 matching bases. Germline CDR1 is ENHRY and CDR2 is SYGVKD. The CDR3 consists of 15 residues. The V and J ends lost 10 bases and 0 bases respectively, with 16 bases between them. The CDR3 DNA sequence: TGTGCCACTCAAGGCGACAGTTACTCCTACAATGAGCAGTTCTTC. Protein: CATQGDSYSYNEQFF.

Only a few counts were recorded for this clonotype. Compared with germline, one end of the junction differs, possibly owing to a read error. The J gene is TRBJ2-5, the V gene TRBV7-6, with TRBD2 as a possible D gene (5 bases). The CDR3 consists of 15 residues. Looked up from germline, CDR1 is SGHVS and CDR2 is FNYEAQ. CDR3: CASSLRLASYETQYF. In nucleotides, the CDR3 is TGTGCTAGCAGCTTACGGCTAGCCTCTTACGAGACCCAGTACTTC. Combining the CDR3 with reference TRBV7-6 and TRBJ2-5 gives the whole variable domain GAGVSQSPRYKVTKRGQDVALRCDPISGHVSLYWYRQALGQGPEFLTYFNYEAQQDKSGLPNDRFSAERPEGSISTLTIQRTEQRDSAMYRCASSLRLASYETQYFGPGTRLLVL.

CDR3 nucleotides: TGCAGTGCTAGAGATTCGTCGGGAGGGTATGGCTACACCTTC. Protein: CSARDSSGGYGYTF. This chain uses TRBV20-1 with TRBJ1-2; unclear D gene. Trimming shortened V by 0 bases and J by 5 bases, and 13 bases separated the two germline ends. The V gene's germline CDR1 is DFQATT and CDR2 SNEGSKA (reference sequence). This CDR3 is built from 14 residues.

The chain joins TRBV7-8 to TRBJ2-5; tentatively, D is TRBD2 (7 bases). This CDR3 region has 15 residues. With 0 bases removed from V and 6 bases from J, the gap between germline ends came to 14 bases. Germline V gene lookup returns CDR1 SGHVS and CDR2 FQNEAQ. CDR3 in amino acids: CASSLAGGRGKTQYF. The CDR3 DNA is TGTGCCAGCAGCTTAGCGGGGGGGCGAGGAAAGACCCAGTACTTC.

This clonotype was counted between two and nine times. This sequence joins TRBV27 and TRBJ2-7; D gene uncertain. This CDR3 region has 13 residues. The ends were cut back, 3 bases at V and 2 bases at J, with 8 bases in the middle. Germline CDR1 is MNHEY and CDR2 is SMNVEV (reference sequence). CDR3 sequence: CASSLQVAYEQYF. CDR3 bases: TGTGCCAGCAGTTTGCAGGTAGCCTACGAGCAGTACTTC.

This clonotype appeared a few times. This chain uses TRBV10-1 with TRBJ2-3, with 7 positions matching TRBD1. The CDR3 covers 13 residues. The ends lost 6 bases at V and 6 bases at J; junction bases unmatched: 6. The germline CDR1 and CDR2 sequences are WNHNN and SYGVQD (reference sequence). For the CDR3, the DNA is TGCGCCAGCAGGGGACAGATAGAGGATACGCAGTATTTT. Amino acid sequence: CASRGQIEDTQYF.

This chain uses TRBV24-1 with TRBJ1-2; a possible D gene is TRBD1 (5 bases). Trimming shortened V by 7 bases and J by 8 bases, and 16 bases separated the two germline ends. Germline lookup yields CDR1 KGHDR and CDR2 SFDVKD. The CDR3 sequence is 13 residues long. CDR3 sequence: CATRGVRGEGYTF. As DNA, the CDR3 is TGTGCCACCAGGGGAGTAAGGGGAGAGGGCTACACCTTC.

This clonotype has only one observation. The rearrangement links TRBV28 to TRBJ2-7, with 12 bases that match TRBD2. Unmatched junction bases numbered 14, after V lost 1 base and J lost 4 bases. CDR3 size: 19 residues. Germline V lookup: CDR1 MDHEN, CDR2 SYDVKM. CDR3 coding DNA: TGTGCCAGCAGTTTATATTATCTCGGACTAGCGGGATTCGGATACGAGCAGTACTTC. It codes for CASSLYYLGLAGFGYEQYF. Based on the CDR3 plus reference TRBV28 and TRBJ2-7, the full variable domain is DVKVTQSSRYLVKRTGEKVFLECVQDMDHENMFWYRQDPGLGLRLIYFSYDVKMKEKGDIPEGYSVSREKKERFSLILESASTNQTSMYLCASSLYYLGLAGFGYEQYFGPGTRLTVT.

The chain joins TRBV18 to TRBJ2-5; D is undetermined. The V and J ends lost 3 bases and 2 bases respectively, with 10 bases between them. The germline V gene encodes CDR1 KGHSH and CDR2 LQKENI. This CDR3 has 14 amino acids. CDR3 region: CASSPRAGQETQYF. The CDR3 nucleotides are TGTGCCAGCTCACCTAGGGCCGGACAAGAGACCCAGTACTTC.

This clonotype was recorded a few times. This chain joins TRBV21-1 and TRBJ1-6; whether TRBD1, the table's D call, matches the DNA was not checked. TRBV21-1 is an annotated pseudogene. The CDR3 length is 15 residues. This CDR3 is CASSRRRDRVSPLHF. For the CDR3, the DNA is TGTGCCAGCAGCCGTCGTAGGGACAGGGTTTCACCCCTCCACTTT.

This chain joins TRBV20-1 and TRBJ1-5, with TRBD1 matching 7 bases. Trimming removed 6 bases from V and 2 bases from J; junction bases left unmatched: 13. The CDR3 is made up of 16 amino acids. Germline assignment: CDR1 DFQATT and CDR2 SNEGSKA (reference sequence). The CDR3 DNA is TGCAGTGCAAACGAATTAGGGGGCGTGGGCAATCAGCCCCAGCATTTT. It is translated as CSANELGGVGNQPQHF.

CDR3 nucleotide sequence: TGTGCCAGCAGCTTAGACGGCGGAGCTGGAAACACCATATATTTT. Residues: CASSLDGGAGNTIYF. The V and J genes are TRBV7-9 and TRBJ1-3, with D hard to call. V lost 1 base, J lost 2 bases, and 9 bases lay in between. The germline gives CDR1 SEHNR, CDR2 FQNEAQ (reference sequence). The CDR3 contains 15 residues.

A few counts support this clonotype. CDR3 sequence reads: CASSLGGVPDTQYF. As DNA, the CDR3 is TGTGCCAGCAGCCTGGGGGGCGTTCCAGATACGCAGTATTTT. The V call is TRBV14, the J call TRBJ2-3, with D perhaps matching TRBD1 or TRBD2 (6 bases each). V lost 4 bases and J 4 bases, leaving 12 bases between the germline ends. The CDR3 has 14 residues. CDR1 and CDR2 from the germline V gene are SGHDN and FVKESK.